This T cell receptor (beta chain) was retrieved from a study of CD8+ T cells in alopecia areata. Whole-study context: Scoring of treated patients' severity used the percentage of affected scalp area.

This clone was detected only a few times. The target antigen is unknown. Other DNA sequences within the sample encode an identical CDR3. CDR1 is SQVTM and CDR2 is ANQGSEA in the germline V gene. V lost 3 bases to trimming and J lost 4 bases, with 10 bases between them. This CDR3 region has 12 residues. Treatment denoted: oral pan-JAK inhibitor, 5-10 mg twice daily. Those with alopecia areata gave lesional scalp punch biopsies and peripheral blood. Findings of the study overall: Alopecia totalis/universalis scalp especially showed more expanded CD8+ clones than normal scalp. A large proportion of expanded lesional clones were detected persisting in scalp and blood during tofacitinib.

TCR sequencing used cDNA made by reverse transcription of extracted RNA. Here immunoSEQ multiplex PCR was the method, and the copy in TCRdb shows in-frame clones only, minus some. Here the sample spans 250,000 to 300,000 clones, roughly 64% being singletons. This sequence joins TRBV29-1 and TRBJ2-7; possible D gene TRBD2, 6 bases. This specimen consisted of CD4+ T cells sorted from blood, obtained at week 24, from a patient treated with tofacitinib. This clonotype was obtained from a human donor with alopecia areata. The CDR3 region has the DNA TGCAGCGTTGAGGCCGCGGGGTACGAGCAGTACTTC. Translated, it gives CSVEAAGYEQYF.